Below are 11 T cell receptor beta chains sequenced from a single sample in a study of regulatory T cells in long-lasting Graves disease. Time point specified: newly diagnosed GD, antithyroid drugs for less than 3 months. PBMC RNA served as the TCR library source. iRepertoire HTBI primers and Arm-PCR of CDR3 regions built TCR beta libraries. TCRdb reanalysed the multiplex PCR reads using MiXCR and keeps one entry per CDR3 protein. The repertoire holds around 480,000 distinct CDR3 sequences, with under 20% as singletons. Another study also made use of these data, one on T cells in Graves' hyperthyroidism and ophthalmopathy.

This specimen consisted of peripheral blood mononuclear cells (PBMCs), obtained at new diagnosis, from a patient treated with antithyroid drugs. The source of these receptors is a man in his forties or fifties with Graves disease.

Many counts were recorded for this clonotype. The chain links TRBV30 to TRBJ1-1; TRBD1 is a possible D gene (5 bases). Germline CDR1 GTSNPN, CDR2 SVGIG (reference sequence). The CDR3 loop spans 13 amino acids. Trimming removed 1 base from V and 1 base from J, with 7 bases in between. CDR3 protein: CAWSGGTNTEAFF. In DNA, the CDR3 is TGTGCCTGGAGTGGAGGGACGAACACTGAAGCTTTCTTT.

The chain has TRBV7-9 and TRBJ2-1; TRBD1 agrees at 9 bases. The J call may not be correct, given that the DNA end is closer to TRBJ2-5. This CDR3 region has 16 residues. Germline lookup yields CDR1 SEHNR and CDR2 FQNEAQ (reference sequence). The CDR3 reads CASSRTGAGRQETQYF. Here the CDR3 DNA reads TGTGCCAGCAGCAGGACAGGGGCCGGAAGGCAAGAGACCCAGTACTTC.

In its sample, this clonotype was seen a few times. The chain carries TRBV12-5 and TRBJ2-5; 11 positions agree with TRBD2. The V gene's germline CDR1 is LGHNT and CDR2 FRNRAP. The CDR3 spans 16 residues. V shed 5 bases, J shed 1 base, and the junction held 6 bases outside the gene matches. CDR3 coding DNA: TGTGCTAGTGGTCGCGGACTAGCGGGCCGCCAAGAGACCCAGTACTTC. Translating gives CASGRGLAGRQETQYF.

As to this clonotype: Since a far larger clone is one base different, this is likely a read error. This chain links TRBV11-2 with TRBJ2-4, with D possibly matching TRBD2 (5 bases). TRBJ2-5 explains the end of the DNA better; the J call may be wrong. The CDR3 runs to 16 residues. Germline CDR1 reads SGHAT; CDR2 reads FQNNGV. The CDR3 DNA follows: TGTGCCAGCAGCTCGGAGCGGAGCGGTTCGGTAGAGACCCAGTACTTC. It is translated as CASSSERSGSVETQYF.

The CDR3 DNA sequence: TGCAGCCCACCTGGAAAAGGAGCCTATGGCTACACCTTC. It translates to CSPPGKGAYGYTF. V is TRBV20-1 and J is TRBJ1-2; D gene ambiguous. The CDR3 extends over 13 amino acids. Germline CDR1 is DFQATT and CDR2 is SNEGSKA (reference sequence).

The gene calls are TRBV9 and TRBJ1-2, with D unclear. The V and J ends lost 3 bases and 1 base respectively, with 4 bases between them. Germline V CDR1 and CDR2: SGDLS, YYNGEE. The CDR3 contains 12 residues. The CDR3 nucleotides are TGTGCCAGCAGCGGTATTAACTATGGCTACACCTTC. Translating it yields CASSGINYGYTF.

At least ten counts were recorded for this clonotype. J is TRBJ2-3 and V is TRBV6-2 or TRBV6-3, with 7 bases aligning to TRBD1. The CDR3 spans 15 residues. CDR1 and CDR2 from the germline V gene are MNHEY and SVGEGT. V lost 5 bases and J lost 4; bases outside the gene matches: 9. The CDR3 sequence is CASSEPTGLADTQYF. CDR3 DNA sequence: TGTGCCAGCAGTGAACCGACAGGGTTGGCAGATACGCAGTATTTT.

This clonotype was counted many times. The CDR3, as DNA: TGCAGTGCTAGAGGACAGTCGCGGGTCAATCAGCCCCAGCATTTT. This sequence encodes CSARGQSRVNQPQHF. The rearrangement links TRBV20-1 to TRBJ1-5; a weak D match, TRBD1 (5 bases). This CDR3 is built from 15 residues. The ends were cut back, 1 base at V and 3 bases at J, with 13 bases in the middle. Germline V gives CDR1 DFQATT, CDR2 SNEGSKA (reference sequence).

This clonotype was counted a few times. This rearrangement joins TRBV18 to TRBJ2-7, with 9 nucleotides matching TRBD2. The ends lost 0 bases at V and 4 bases at J; junction bases unmatched: 1. CDR1 KGHSH and CDR2 LQKENI come from the germline V gene. The CDR3 extends over 14 amino acids. The CDR3 loop reads CASSPPAGGYEQYF. The DNA of the CDR3 is TGTGCCAGCTCACCACCGGCGGGAGGGTACGAGCAGTACTTC.

V and J are TRBV7-9 and TRBJ1-2, with D tentatively TRBD1 (5 bases). Trimming cost V 4 bases and J 4 bases, with 13 bases left between them. Germline V gene data show CDR1 as SEHNR and CDR2 as FQNEAQ (reference sequence). There are 14 residues in the CDR3. CDR3 nucleotides: TGTGCCAGCAGCTCCCCCGGGACTGTCTATGGCTACACCTTC. Its translation is CASSSPGTVYGYTF.

This clonotype was found many times. Relative to the germline gene, one junction end is altered; a read error may explain this. The chain employs TRBV6-1 and TRBJ2-1; TRBD1 matches at 8 bases. The germline V gene encodes CDR1 MNHNS and CDR2 SASEGT. The CDR3 sequence is 15 residues long. The CDR3 sequence: CASREVRTGRSEQFF. The CDR3 DNA is TGTGCCAGCAGGGAAGTTCGGACAGGGCGGAGTGAGCAGTTCTTC.